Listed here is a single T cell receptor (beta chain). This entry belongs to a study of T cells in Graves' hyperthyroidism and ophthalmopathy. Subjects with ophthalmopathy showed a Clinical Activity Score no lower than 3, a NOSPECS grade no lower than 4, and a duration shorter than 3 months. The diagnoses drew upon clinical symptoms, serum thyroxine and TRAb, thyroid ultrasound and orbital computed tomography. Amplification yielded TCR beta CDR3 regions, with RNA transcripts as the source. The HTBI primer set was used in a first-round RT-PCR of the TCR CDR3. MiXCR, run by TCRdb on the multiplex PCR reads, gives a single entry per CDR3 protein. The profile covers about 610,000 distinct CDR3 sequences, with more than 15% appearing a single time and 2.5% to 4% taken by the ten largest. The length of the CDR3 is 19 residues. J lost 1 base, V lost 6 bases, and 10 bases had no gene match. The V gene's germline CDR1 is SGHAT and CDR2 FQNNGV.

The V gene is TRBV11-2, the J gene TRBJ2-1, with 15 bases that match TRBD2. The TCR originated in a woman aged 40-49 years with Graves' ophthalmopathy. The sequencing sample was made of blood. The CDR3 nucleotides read TGTGCCAGCAGGGCTCTTTGGACTAGCGGGAGGGTGTCCTACAATGAGCAGTTCTTC. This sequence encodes CASRALWTSGRVSYNEQFF. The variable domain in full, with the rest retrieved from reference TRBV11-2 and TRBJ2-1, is EAGVAQSPRYKIIEKRQSVAFWCNPISGHATLYWYQQILGQGPKLLIQFQNNGVVDDSQLPKDRFSAERLKGVDSTLKIQPAKLEDSAVYLCASRALWTSGRVSYNEQFFGPGTRLTVL.